Sequencing of this TCR beta chain was carried out in a study of breast tumors, draining lymph nodes, adjacent tissues. Notes on the study in general: Compared with lymph nodes, tumors were less diverse; compared with nontumor tissue, more. Findings are consistent with lymph node origin and intratumoral expansion of most tumor T cells. Compared with basal-like, luminal-like tumors shared significantly more repertoire with nontumor tissue.

Details on this clonotype: Antigen: not known. The conserved phenylalanine or tryptophan is not found at the CDR3 terminus, so this likely reflects a read error. The DNA is omitted, as the CDR3 cannot be located on it reliably, and the CDR3 follows TCRdb's listing.

TCRdb processed the multiplex PCR reads anew with MiXCR; each CDR3 protein has one entry. The table includes about 140,000 distinct CDR3 sequences, about 30% detected once. The lymph nodes were axillary draining lymph nodes from breast cancer patients. The source material was axillary lymph node tissue. The receptor's source is a female donor with breast cancer. Some clones in this sample may be carry-over from other donors' samples.

The CDR3 sequence: CASSPYSGESSY. This chain uses TRBV7-6 with TRBJ2-5; whether TRBD2, the table's D call, matches the DNA was not checked. Inclusive of both ends, the CDR3 amounts to 12 amino acids. The germline gives CDR1 SGHVS, CDR2 FNYEAQ.